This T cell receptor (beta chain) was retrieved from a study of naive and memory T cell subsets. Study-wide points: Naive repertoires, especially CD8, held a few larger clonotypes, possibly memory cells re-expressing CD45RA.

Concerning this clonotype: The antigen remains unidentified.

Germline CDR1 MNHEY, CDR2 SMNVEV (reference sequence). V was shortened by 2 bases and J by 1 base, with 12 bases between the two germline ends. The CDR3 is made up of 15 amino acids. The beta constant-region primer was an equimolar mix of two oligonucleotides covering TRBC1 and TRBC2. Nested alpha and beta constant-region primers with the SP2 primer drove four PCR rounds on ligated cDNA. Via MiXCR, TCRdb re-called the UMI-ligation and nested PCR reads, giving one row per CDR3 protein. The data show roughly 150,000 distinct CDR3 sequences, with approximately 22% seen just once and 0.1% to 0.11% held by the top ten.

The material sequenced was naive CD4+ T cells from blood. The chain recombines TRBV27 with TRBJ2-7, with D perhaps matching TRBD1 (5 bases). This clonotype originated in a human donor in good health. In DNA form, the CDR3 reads TGTGCCAGCAGTTTAAAGGCAGGGCAATCCTACGAGCAGTACTTC. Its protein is CASSLKAGQSYEQYF.